The sequence of this T cell receptor beta chain was determined in a study of shared clonotypes between healthy human individuals. As for the study in general: Donor ages ranged 18 to 49 years: a couple of women, a few men. General study findings and limits: Clonotype sharing among donors was expected to depend on sequencing depth. Represented genetic and exposure-history diversity was restricted by having few donors.

Bulk PBMC genomic DNA spanned ten immunoSEQ deep plates. Measured with immunoSEQ multiplex PCR; TCRdb has only the in-frame clones, and not every one. The repertoire holds some 470,000 clones, approximately 80% seen once, with 13% in the top ten. To note about this clone: The antigen is undetermined.

From germline, CDR1 is LNHDA and CDR2 SQIVND (reference sequence). This CDR3 contains 17 residues. V shed 3 bases and J shed 1 base, with 15 bases lying between them. The material sequenced was PBMCs. This TCR was sampled from a middle-aged woman in good health. Some clones in this sample may be carry-over from other donors' samples. V and J are TRBV19 and TRBJ2-2, with D perhaps being TRBD1 or TRBD2 (6 bases each). CDR3 DNA: TGTGCCAGTAGTATTGGTTGGGGGGCTTTGAACACCGGGGAGCTGTTTTTT. Amino acid sequence: CASSIGWGALNTGELFF. Full variable domain (missing parts from reference TRBV19 and TRBJ2-2): DGGITQSPKYLFRKEGQNVTLSCEQNLNHDAMYWYRQDPGQGLRLIYYSQIVNDFQKGDIAEGYSVSREKKESFPLTVTSAQKNPTAFYLCASSIGWGALNTGELFFGEGSRLTVL.